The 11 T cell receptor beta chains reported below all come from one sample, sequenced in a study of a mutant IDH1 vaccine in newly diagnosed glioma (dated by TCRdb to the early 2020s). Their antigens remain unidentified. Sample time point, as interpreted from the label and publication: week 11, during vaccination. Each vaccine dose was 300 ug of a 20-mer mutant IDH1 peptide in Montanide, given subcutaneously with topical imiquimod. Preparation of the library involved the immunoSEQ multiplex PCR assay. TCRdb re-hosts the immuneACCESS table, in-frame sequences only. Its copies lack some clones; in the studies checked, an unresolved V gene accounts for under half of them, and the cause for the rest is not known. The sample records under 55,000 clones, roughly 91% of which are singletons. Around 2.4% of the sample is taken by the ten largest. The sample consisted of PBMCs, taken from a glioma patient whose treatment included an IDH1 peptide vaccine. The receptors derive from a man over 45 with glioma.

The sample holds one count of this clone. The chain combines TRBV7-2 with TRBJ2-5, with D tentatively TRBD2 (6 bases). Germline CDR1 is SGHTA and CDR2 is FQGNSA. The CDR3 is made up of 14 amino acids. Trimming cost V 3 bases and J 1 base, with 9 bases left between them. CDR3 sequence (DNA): TGTGCCAGCAGCTTGACTAGACGCCAAGAGACCCAGTACTTC. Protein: CASSLTRRQETQYF.

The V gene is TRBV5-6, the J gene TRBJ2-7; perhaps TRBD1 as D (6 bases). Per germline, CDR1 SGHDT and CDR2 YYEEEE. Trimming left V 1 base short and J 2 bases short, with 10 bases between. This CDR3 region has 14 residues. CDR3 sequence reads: CASSLRRQAYEQYF. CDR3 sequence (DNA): TGTGCCAGCAGCTTGAGGAGACAGGCCTACGAGCAGTACTTC.

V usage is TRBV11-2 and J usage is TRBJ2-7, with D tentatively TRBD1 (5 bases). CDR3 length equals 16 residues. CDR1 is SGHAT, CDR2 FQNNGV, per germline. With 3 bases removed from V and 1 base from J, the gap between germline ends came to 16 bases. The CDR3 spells CASSLALDKPSYEQYF. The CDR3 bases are TGTGCCAGCAGCTTGGCGCTGGACAAGCCTTCCTACGAGCAGTACTTC.

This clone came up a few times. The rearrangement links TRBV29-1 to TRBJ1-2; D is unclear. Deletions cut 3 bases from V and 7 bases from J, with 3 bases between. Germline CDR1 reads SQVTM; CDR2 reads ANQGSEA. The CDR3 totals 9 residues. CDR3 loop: CSVDAGYTF. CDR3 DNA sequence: TGCAGCGTTGATGCTGGCTACACCTTC. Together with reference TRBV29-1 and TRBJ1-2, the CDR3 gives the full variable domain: SAVISQKPSRDICQRGTSLTIQCQVDSQVTMMFWYRQQPGQSLTLIATANQGSEATYESGFVIDKFPISRPNLTFSTLTVSNMSPEDSSIYLCSVDAGYTFGSGTRLTVV.

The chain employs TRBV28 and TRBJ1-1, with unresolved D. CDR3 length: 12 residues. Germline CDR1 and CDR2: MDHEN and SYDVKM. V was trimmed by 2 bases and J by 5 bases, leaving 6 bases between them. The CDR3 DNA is TGTGCCAGCAGTTTAAGGCTAACTGAAGCTTTCTTT. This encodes CASSLRLTEAFF.

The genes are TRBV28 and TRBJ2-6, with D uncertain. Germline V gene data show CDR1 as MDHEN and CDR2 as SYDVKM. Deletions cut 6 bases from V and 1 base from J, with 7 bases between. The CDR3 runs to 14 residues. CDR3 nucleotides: TGTGCCAGCAGGTCGGTATCTGGGGCCAACGTCCTGACTTTC. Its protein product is CASRSVSGANVLTF.

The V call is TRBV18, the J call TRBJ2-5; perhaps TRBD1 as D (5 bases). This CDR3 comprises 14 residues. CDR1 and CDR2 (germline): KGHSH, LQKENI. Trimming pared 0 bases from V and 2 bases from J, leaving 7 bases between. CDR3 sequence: CASSPPSGQETQYF. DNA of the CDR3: TGTGCCAGCTCACCACCTTCAGGGCAAGAGACCCAGTACTTC.

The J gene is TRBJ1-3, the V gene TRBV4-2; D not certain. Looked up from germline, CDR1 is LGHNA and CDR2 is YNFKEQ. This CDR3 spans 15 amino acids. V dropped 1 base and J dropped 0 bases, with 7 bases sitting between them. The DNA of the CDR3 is TGTGCCAGCAGCCAAGGTACAAACTCTGGAAACACCATATATTTT. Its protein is CASSQGTNSGNTIYF.

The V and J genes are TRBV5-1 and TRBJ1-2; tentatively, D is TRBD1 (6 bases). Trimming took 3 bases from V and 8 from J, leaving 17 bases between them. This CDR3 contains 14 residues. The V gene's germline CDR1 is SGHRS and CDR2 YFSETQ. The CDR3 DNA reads TGCGCCAGCAGCTCCGGGACACCCACTGTGGGCTACACCTTC. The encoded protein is CASSSGTPTVGYTF. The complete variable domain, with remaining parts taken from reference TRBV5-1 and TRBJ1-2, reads KAGVTQTPRYLIKTRGQQVTLSCSPISGHRSVSWYQQTPGQGLQFLFEYFSETQRNKGNFPGRFSGRQFSNSRSEMNVSTLELGDSALYLCASSSGTPTVGYTFGSGTRLTVV.

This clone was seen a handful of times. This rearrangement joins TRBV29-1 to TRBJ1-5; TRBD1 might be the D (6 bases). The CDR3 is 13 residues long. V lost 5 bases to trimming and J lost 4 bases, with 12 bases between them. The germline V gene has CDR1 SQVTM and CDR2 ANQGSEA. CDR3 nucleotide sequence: TGCAGCGTTCGTACAGGGTCGAATCAGCCCCAGCATTTT. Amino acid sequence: CSVRTGSNQPQHF. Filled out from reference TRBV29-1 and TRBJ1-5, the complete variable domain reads SAVISQKPSRDICQRGTSLTIQCQVDSQVTMMFWYRQQPGQSLTLIATANQGSEATYESGFVIDKFPISRPNLTFSTLTVSNMSPEDSSIYLCSVRTGSNQPQHFGDGTRLSIL.

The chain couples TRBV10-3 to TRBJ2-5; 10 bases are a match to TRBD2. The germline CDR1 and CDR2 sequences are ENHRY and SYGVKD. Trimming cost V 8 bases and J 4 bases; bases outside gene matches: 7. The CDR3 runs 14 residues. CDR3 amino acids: CAIWSGRALETQYF. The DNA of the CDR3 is TGTGCCATCTGGAGCGGGAGGGCCTTAGAGACCCAGTACTTC.